These T cell receptor beta chains were read from a single sample in a study of radiotherapy plus CTLA-4 blockade in lung cancer. Here immunoSEQ multiplex PCR was the method, and the copy in TCRdb shows in-frame clones only, minus some. The sample includes 86,000 or so clones, around 78% seen only once; the top ten take 4%. The input for sequencing was peripheral blood, taken from a patient treated with radiotherapy plus ipilimumab. The receptors were sampled from a human donor with non-small cell lung cancer who had a partial response to radiotherapy plus ipilimumab. Some clones in this sample may be carry-over from other donors' samples. The CDR3 runs from the conserved cysteine through the conserved F or W. The D gene is left open where the match is weak. Some rows have no size entry. The others give once, few or many, or a class for an expanded clone.

J: TRBJ2-1; V: TRBV9; size: NA; D: NA; DNA: TGTGCCAGCAGCGTAGCCTTAACAGGGACCAATGAGCAGTTCTTC; CDR3: CASSVALTGTNEQFF
J: TRBJ2-7; V: TRBV30; size: NA; D: TRBD1; DNA: TGTGCCTGGAGTGTAGGGGACAGGGGTTACGAGCAGTACTTC; CDR3: CAWSVGDRGYEQYF
J: TRBJ2-7; V: TRBV5-5; size: NA; D: NA; DNA: TGTGCCAGCAGCTTTGGTCCCCCGGGCTCCTACGAGCAGTACTTC; CDR3: CASSFGPPGSYEQYF
J: TRBJ2-6; V: TRBV18; size: NA; D: NA; DNA: TGTGCCAGCTCACCAAGGCTTAAAGGGGCCTCTGGGGCCAACGTCCTGACTTTC; CDR3: CASSPRLKGASGANVLTF
J: TRBJ1-1; V: TRBV6-5; size: NA; D: NA; DNA: TGTGCCAGCAGTTCATACGGACAGCGGGGCACTGAAGCTTTCTTT; CDR3: CASSSYGQRGTEAFF
J: TRBJ2-1; V: TRBV29-1; size: NA; D: NA; DNA: TGCAGCGGGAGTAGTTCGGCGAATGAGCAGTTCTTC; CDR3: CSGSSSANEQFF
J: TRBJ1-6; V: TRBV4-2; size: once; D: TRBD1; DNA: TGTGCCAGCAGCCAGTATCCGGGACAGGAAAATTCACCCCTCCACTTT; CDR3: CASSQYPGQENSPLHF
J: TRBJ2-5; V: TRBV2; size: NA; D: NA; DNA: TGTGCCAGCAGTATGGCCAGGCAAGAGACCCAGTACTTC; CDR3: CASSMARQETQYF
J: TRBJ1-4; V: TRBV28; size: NA; D: TRBD1; DNA: TGTGCCAGCAGTTCCAAGGGACAGAAAGGGGCAACTAATGAAAAACTGTTTTTT; CDR3: CASSSKGQKGATNEKLFF
J: TRBJ2-2; V: TRBV6-5; size: NA; D: TRBD2; DNA: TGTGCCAGCAGTTACTCTAGCGGGGCGAACACCGGGGAGCTGTTTTTT; CDR3: CASSYSSGANTGELFF
J: TRBJ1-6; V: TRBV28; size: NA; D: NA; DNA: TGTGCCAGCAGTTCCGCGGGGTCACCCCTCCACTTT; CDR3: CASSSAGSPLHF
J: TRBJ2-7; V: TRBV6-5; size: NA; D: TRBD1; DNA: TGTGCCAGCAGTTACTTACCGGGACAGAGGACCTACGAGCAGTACTTC; CDR3: CASSYLPGQRTYEQYF
J: TRBJ2-7; V: TRBV30; size: NA; D: TRBD2; DNA: TGTGCCTGGAGTCCCCTGGGACTAGCGAACTACGAGCAGTACTTC; CDR3: CAWSPLGLANYEQYF
J: TRBJ2-1; V: TRBV7-3; size: NA; D: TRBD2; DNA: TGTGCCAGCAGCTTAGATGGTCTAGCGGGCAATGAGCAGTTCTTC; CDR3: CASSLDGLAGNEQFF
J: TRBJ1-1; V: TRBV5-4; size: NA; D: TRBD1; DNA: TGTGCCAGCAGCAAAGGACAGGGTCGGGCCACTGAAGCTTTCTTT; CDR3: CASSKGQGRATEAFF
J: TRBJ2-1; V: TRBV27; size: NA; D: TRBD2; DNA: TGTGCCAGCAGTTTATCGGCAACGGTATCTAGCGGTTACAATGAGCAGTTCTTC; CDR3: CASSLSATVSSGYNEQFF
J: TRBJ2-1; V: TRBV29-1; size: NA; D: TRBD1; DNA: TGCAGCGCCCCCGGGACAGGGCCTTACAATGAGCAGTTCTTC; CDR3: CSAPGTGPYNEQFF
J: TRBJ2-1; V: TRBV7-2; size: NA; D: NA; DNA: TGTGCCAGCAGCCCCCCTGGGACTCGGAACAATGAGCAGTTCTTC; CDR3: CASSPPGTRNNEQFF
J: TRBJ1-1; V: TRBV7-9; size: few; D: NA; DNA: TGTGCCAGCAGCTTAATTCAGGGGAACACTGAAGCTTTCTTT; CDR3: CASSLIQGNTEAFF
J: TRBJ2-3; V: TRBV19; size: NA; D: NA; DNA: TGTGCCAGTAGTAAGGAGGGGGCCGCAGATACGCAGTATTTT; CDR3: CASSKEGAADTQYF
J: TRBJ2-7; V: TRBV10-1; size: NA; D: NA; DNA: TGCGCGACGGAGGGGCAGTACTTC; CDR3: CATEGQYF
J: TRBJ1-1; V: TRBV7-9; size: NA; D: NA; DNA: TGTGCCAGCAGCTCAGCCGGGAGCAACACTGAAGCTTTCTTT; CDR3: CASSSAGSNTEAFF
J: TRBJ2-1; V: TRBV5-5; size: NA; D: TRBD1; DNA: TGTGCCAGCAGCCTACAGACAGGGGATTTATTAGTAGGGCAGTTCTTC; CDR3: CASSLQTGDLLVGQFF
J: TRBJ2-3; V: TRBV18; size: NA; D: TRBD1; DNA: TGTGCCAGCTCACCGGACAGGGTTACGCAGTATTTT; CDR3: CASSPDRVTQYF
J: TRBJ1-5; V: TRBV6-5; size: NA; D: TRBD1; DNA: TGTGCCAGCAGACAGGGGGATCAGCCCCAGCATTTT; CDR3: CASRQGDQPQHF
J: TRBJ2-1; V: TRBV19; size: NA; D: TRBD2; DNA: TGTGCCAGTAGTATGTTCCAGCGGGGGTTCAATGAGCAGTTCTTC; CDR3: CASSMFQRGFNEQFF
J: TRBJ2-3; V: TRBV27; size: NA; D: TRBD2; DNA: TGTGCCAGCAGTTTAAGGTCGCGATTAGCGGGAGTCACAGATACGCAGTATTTT; CDR3: CASSLRSRLAGVTDTQYF
J: TRBJ2-3; V: TRBV11-3; size: NA; D: TRBD1; DNA: TGTGCCAGCAGCTCACCAAAACAGGGGGCGAAACGGGATACGCAGTATTTT; CDR3: CASSSPKQGAKRDTQYF
J: TRBJ2-1; V: TRBV10-1; size: few; D: TRBD2; DNA: TGCGCCAGCAGTGAGTCGGCGGGACTAGCGGGAGTTATCTTC; CDR3: CASSESAGLAGVIF
J: TRBJ1-4; V: TRBV2; size: NA; D: NA; DNA: TGTGCCGGCTGTCCAACGGCAGGGGCATTTAGACTGTTTTTT; CDR3: CAGCPTAGAFRLFF
J: TRBJ1-1; V: TRBV5-6; size: NA; D: TRBD1; DNA: TGTGCCAGCAGCTTGGGGACAGGCATGAACACTGAAGCTTTCTTT; CDR3: CASSLGTGMNTEAFF
J: TRBJ2-1; V: TRBV7-2; size: once; D: TRBD2; DNA: TGTGCCAGCAGCATTACTAGCGGGAACTTCAATGAGCAGTTCTTC; CDR3: CASSITSGNFNEQFF
J: TRBJ1-2; V: TRBV5-4; size: once; D: TRBD1; DNA: TGTGCCAGCAGCGGATGGACAGGGGGCGCTGGTGGCTACACCTTC; CDR3: CASSGWTGGAGGYTF
J: TRBJ2-1; V: TRBV6-5; size: NA; D: NA; DNA: TGTGCCATAGGTAGGGGGGGGTACGACGAGCAGTTCTTC; CDR3: CAIGRGGYDEQFF
J: TRBJ2-1; V: TRBV29-1; size: once; D: TRBD2; DNA: TGCAGCGTCAAGTTAGCGGGGGAGCAGTTCTTC; CDR3: CSVKLAGEQFF
J: TRBJ1-4; V: TRBV28; size: few; D: NA; DNA: TGTGCCAGCACCCTTAGGGGTGCTAATGAAAAACTGTTTTTT; CDR3: CASTLRGANEKLFF
J: TRBJ2-7; V: TRBV4-1; size: NA; D: TRBD2; DNA: TGCGCCAGCAGCCAACCGACGGGGGGGTTGTACGAGCAGTACTTC; CDR3: CASSQPTGGLYEQYF
J: TRBJ1-5; V: TRBV19; size: NA; D: NA; DNA: TGTGCCAGTGAGGTTTGGGGGGGGCAGCGCAATCAGCCCCAGCATTTT; CDR3: CASEVWGGQRNQPQHF
J: TRBJ1-2; V: TRBV4-3; size: NA; D: NA; DNA: TGCGCCAGCAGCCAAGGGTTACTTAACTATGGCTACACCTTC; CDR3: CASSQGLLNYGYTF
J: TRBJ1-1; V: TRBV2; size: NA; D: NA; DNA: TGTGCCAGCATGTATGTGGCGAACACTGAAGCTTTCTTT; CDR3: CASMYVANTEAFF
J: TRBJ1-6; V: TRBV28; size: NA; D: TRBD1; DNA: TGTGCCAGCAGTTCAGGGGGGTATTCACCCCTCCACTTT; CDR3: CASSSGGYSPLHF